This T cell receptor beta chain was retrieved from a study of early T cells in non-severe SARS-CoV-2 infection. For the study at large: RNA in bulk from unsorted whole blood was sequenced, and chains were unpaired. Overall study results and limits: VDJdb matching skewed toward anti-spike CD8 responses, missing private and CD4 specificities.

Separate cDNA molecules each had unique molecular identifiers attached to them. TCRdb passed the 5' RACE reads through MiXCR, listing each CDR3 protein once. Of about 50,000 distinct CDR3 sequences in the sample, under 7.5% were seen once. The CDR3 extends over 14 amino acids. The germline V and J ends were trimmed by 2 bases and 4 bases, with 9 bases remaining between them. Germline V CDR1 and CDR2: SGHVS, FQNEAQ. On this clonotype itself: Its antigen is not known.

This chain links TRBV7-8 with TRBJ2-1; D is undetermined. This TCR derives from an adult who was a healthcare worker with PCR-confirmed SARS-CoV-2 infection or an uninfected control (not recorded which). The sample in question was whole blood, obtained at baseline. CDR3 sequence: CASSLRSRYNEQFF. In nucleotides, the CDR3 is TGTGCCAGCAGCTTAAGATCGCGGTACAATGAGCAGTTCTTC.